These T cell receptor beta chains were read from a single sample in a study of T cell changes during pregnancy in multiple sclerosis. Profiling relied on immunoSEQ multiplex PCR, and the TCRdb table lists in-frame clones only, not all of them. The data show fewer than 45,000 clones, approximately 92% seen once. Sequencing used CD4+ T cells from peripheral blood mononuclear cells, obtained in the first trimester of pregnancy. The receptors come from a female donor with multiple sclerosis, enrolled in a pregnancy study. Each CDR3 is given with its conserved first and last residue. The D gene is left open where the match is weak. Rows may omit the clone size; those that give it use once, few, many or a size class.

TRBD1	TRBV27	TRBJ1-5	once	CASSPGTGNQPQHF	TGTGCCAGCAGTCCAGGGACAGGGAATCAGCCCCAGCATTTT
TRBD1	TRBV4-3	TRBJ2-7	-	CASSQGGGTGGMEQYF	TGCGCCAGCAGCCAAGGAGGAGGGACAGGGGGCATGGAGCAGTACTTC
TRBD2	TRBV4-2	TRBJ2-7	-	CASSQELAGGDEQYF	TGTGCCAGCAGCCAAGAGCTGGCGGGAGGCGACGAGCAGTACTTC
-	TRBV29-1	TRBJ2-3	-	CSVVFTRPGQYF	TGCAGCGTAGTGTTCACACGACCGGGGCAGTATTTT
-	TRBV7-9	TRBJ2-3	-	CASSLEGVSTDTQYF	TGTGCCAGCAGCTTAGAAGGGGTCAGCACAGATACGCAGTATTTT
TRBD1	TRBV28	TRBJ1-2	-	CASTSGGHGYTF	TGTGCCAGCACCTCAGGGGGCCATGGCTACACCTTC
TRBD2	TRBV5-6	TRBJ2-7	once	CASSFRTSGSSYEQYF	TGTGCCAGCAGCTTCCGGACTAGCGGATCCTCCTACGAGCAGTACTTC
-	TRBV30	TRBJ2-7	-	CAWSEVGAEQYF	TGTGCCTGGAGCGAAGTGGGGGCCGAGCAGTACTTC
TRBD2	TRBV19	TRBJ2-1	-	CASSLLAGPAVEQFF	TGTGCCAGTAGCCTACTAGCGGGACCGGCCGTTGAGCAGTTCTTC
-	TRBV27	TRBJ2-7	few	CASRRQGFSYEQYF	TGTGCCAGCAGAAGGCAGGGGTTTAGCTACGAGCAGTACTTC
-	TRBV6-5	TRBJ1-1	-	CASSYSELNTEAFF	TGTGCCAGCAGTTACTCGGAGTTGAACACTGAAGCTTTCTTT
-	TRBV7-2	TRBJ2-2	-	CASSFGSNTGELFF	TGTGCCAGCAGCTTCGGTAGCAACACCGGGGAGCTGTTTTTT
-	TRBV7-9	TRBJ1-5	-	CASSFNSNQPQHF	TGTGCCAGCAGCTTCAATAGCAATCAGCCCCAGCATTTT